This T cell receptor (beta chain) was sequenced for a study of T cells in women clearing cervical HPV infection. Overall study: Controls were women whose single incident HPV16 infection cleared within 12 months without precancer or cancer.

Germline V CDR1 and CDR2: KGHSH, LQKENI. This CDR3 has 17 amino acids. Sequencing was performed with immunoSEQ multiplex PCR; in TCRdb, only in-frame clones are kept and a portion is missing. This table holds 40,000 to 60,000 clones. As for this clone: The read ends 3 residues early relative to the CDR3; the germline J gene fills the gap.

The specimen sequenced was blood buffy coat. The chain joins TRBV18 to TRBJ1-2; D is perhaps TRBD1 (5 bases). This receptor was identified in a woman aged 18 to 69 with a cervical HPV16 infection that either progressed to CIN3+ or cleared (not recorded which). CDR3: CASSPDWRGSSTDTYTF. CDR3 DNA (partial): TGTGCCAGCTCCCCTGATTGGCGGGGGTCTAGCACAGATACC.